Below, one TCR beta chain is given with its context. This sample was included in a study of blood T cell repertoires in COVID-19. Study background: COVID-19 samples collected from the United States, Italy and Spain covered acute and convalescent phases. The cDNA or gDNA used as material had been derived from T cells, B-cell-depleted T cells, or PBMCs.

Germline CDR1 reads SQVTM; CDR2 reads ANQGSEA. The ends were cut back, 7 bases at V and 1 base at J, with 13 bases in the middle. The CDR3 totals 13 residues. Per the authors' pipeline: The authors estimated nucleated cell counts from reference gene primer amplification. Only in-frame clones appear in the TCRdb table, and some are missing; sequencing was by immunoSEQ multiplex PCR. V and J calls and clone size follow that table, whereas D and trimming were derived from the DNA. The data hold approximately 97,000 clones, with 90% observed a single time. The origin of this receptor is a man aged 55 to 70 with acute or convalescent COVID-19. The chain joins TRBV29-1 to TRBJ1-1; D possibly corresponds to TRBD1 (5 bases). The sequencing input was peripheral blood. This chain's CDR3 is CSAAGRANTEAFF. In DNA form, the CDR3 reads TGCAGCGCCGCGGGGCGGGCGAACACTGAAGCTTTCTTT.